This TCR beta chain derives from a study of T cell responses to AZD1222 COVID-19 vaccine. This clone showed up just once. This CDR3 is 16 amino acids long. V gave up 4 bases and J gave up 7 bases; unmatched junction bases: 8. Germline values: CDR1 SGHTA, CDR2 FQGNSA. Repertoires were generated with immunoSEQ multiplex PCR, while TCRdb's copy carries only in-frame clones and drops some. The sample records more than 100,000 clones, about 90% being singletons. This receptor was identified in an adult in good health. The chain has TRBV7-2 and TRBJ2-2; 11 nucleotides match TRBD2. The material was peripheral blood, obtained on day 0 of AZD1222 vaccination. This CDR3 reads CASSSLAGVGGGELFF. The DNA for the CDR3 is TGTGCCAGCAGCTCACTAGCGGGAGTGGGGGGCGGGGAGCTGTTTTTT. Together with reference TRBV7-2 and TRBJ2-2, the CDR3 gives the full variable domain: GAGVSQSPSNKVTEKGKDVELRCDPISGHTALYWYRQSLGQGLEFLIYFQGNSAPDKSGLPSDRFSAERTGGSVSTLTIQRTQQEDSAVYLCASSSLAGVGGGELFFGEGSRLTVL.